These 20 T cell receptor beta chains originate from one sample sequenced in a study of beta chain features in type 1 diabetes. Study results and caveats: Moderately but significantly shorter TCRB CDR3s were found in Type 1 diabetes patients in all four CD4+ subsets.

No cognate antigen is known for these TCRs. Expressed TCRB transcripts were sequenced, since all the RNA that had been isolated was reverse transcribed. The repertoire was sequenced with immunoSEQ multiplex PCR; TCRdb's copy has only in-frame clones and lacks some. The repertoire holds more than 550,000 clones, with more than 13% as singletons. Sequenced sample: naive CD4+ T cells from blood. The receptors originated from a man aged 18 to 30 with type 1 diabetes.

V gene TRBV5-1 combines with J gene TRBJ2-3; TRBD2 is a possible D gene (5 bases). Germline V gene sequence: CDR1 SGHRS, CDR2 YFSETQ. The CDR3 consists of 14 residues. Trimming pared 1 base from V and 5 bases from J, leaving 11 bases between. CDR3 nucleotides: TGCGCCAGCAGCTTGAATCTAGCCGTAGATACGCAGTATTTT. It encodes CASSLNLAVDTQYF.

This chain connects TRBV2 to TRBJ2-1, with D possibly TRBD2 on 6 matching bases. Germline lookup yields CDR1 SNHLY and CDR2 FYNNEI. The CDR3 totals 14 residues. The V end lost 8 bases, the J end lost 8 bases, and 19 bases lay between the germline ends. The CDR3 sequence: CASSRDSPSDEQFF. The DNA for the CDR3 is TGTGCCAGCTCTCGGGACTCCCCCTCGGATGAGCAGTTCTTC. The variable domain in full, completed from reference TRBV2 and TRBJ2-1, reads EPEVTQTPSHQVTQMGQEVILRCVPISNHLYFYWYRQILGQKVEFLVSFYNNEISEKSEIFDDQFSVERPDGSNFTLKIRSTKLEDSAMYFCASSRDSPSDEQFFGPGTRLTVL.

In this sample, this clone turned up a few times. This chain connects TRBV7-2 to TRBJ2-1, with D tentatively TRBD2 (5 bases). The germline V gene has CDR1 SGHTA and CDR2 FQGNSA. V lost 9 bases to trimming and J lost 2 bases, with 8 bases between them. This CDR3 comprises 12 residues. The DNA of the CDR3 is TGTGCCAGGGGCGGGCCCTACAATGAGCAGTTCTTC. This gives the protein CARGGPYNEQFF.

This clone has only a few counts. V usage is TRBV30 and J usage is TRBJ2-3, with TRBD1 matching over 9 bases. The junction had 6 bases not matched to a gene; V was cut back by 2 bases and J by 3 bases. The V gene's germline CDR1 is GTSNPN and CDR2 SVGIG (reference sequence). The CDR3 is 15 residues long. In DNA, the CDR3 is TGTGCCTGGAGTATGGGACAGGGAGTAACAGATACGCAGTATTTT. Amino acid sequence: CAWSMGQGVTDTQYF.

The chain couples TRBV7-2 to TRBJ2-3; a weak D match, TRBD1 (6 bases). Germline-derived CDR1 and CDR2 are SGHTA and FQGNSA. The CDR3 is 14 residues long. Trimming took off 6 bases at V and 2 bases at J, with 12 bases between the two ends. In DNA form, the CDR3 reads TGTGCCAGCAGTTCCTGGACAGCCACAGATACGCAGTATTTT. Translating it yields CASSSWTATDTQYF. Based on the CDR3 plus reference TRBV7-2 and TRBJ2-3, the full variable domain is GAGVSQSPSNKVTEKGKDVELRCDPISGHTALYWYRQSLGQGLEFLIYFQGNSAPDKSGLPSDRFSAERTGGSVSTLTIQRTQQEDSAVYLCASSSWTATDTQYFGPGTRLTVL.

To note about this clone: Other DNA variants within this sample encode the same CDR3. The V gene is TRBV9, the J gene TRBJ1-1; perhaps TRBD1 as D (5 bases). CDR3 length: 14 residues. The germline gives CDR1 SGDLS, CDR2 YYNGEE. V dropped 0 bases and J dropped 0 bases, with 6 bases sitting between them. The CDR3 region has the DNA TGTGCCAGCAGCGTAGGGGGCATGAACACTGAAGCTTTCTTT. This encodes CASSVGGMNTEAFF.

The CDR3 DNA reads as TGTGCCCATTCCTTGCGGGCCACCCAAGAGACCCAGTACTTC. It specifies CAHSLRATQETQYF. V is TRBV30 and J is TRBJ2-5, with TRBD2 as a possible D gene (5 bases). The CDR3 has 14 residues. CDR1 and CDR2 from the germline V gene are GTSNPN and SVGIG (reference sequence). The V and J ends lost 8 bases and 1 base respectively, with 17 bases between them.

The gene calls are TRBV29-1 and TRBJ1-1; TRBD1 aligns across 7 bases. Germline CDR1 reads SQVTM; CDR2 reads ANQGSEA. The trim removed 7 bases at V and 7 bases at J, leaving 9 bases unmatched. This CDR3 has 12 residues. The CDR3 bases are TGCAGCGCCGGCGGAGGGGGCCGTGAAGCTTTCTTT. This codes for CSAGGGGREAFF. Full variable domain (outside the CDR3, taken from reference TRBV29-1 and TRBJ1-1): SAVISQKPSRDICQRGTSLTIQCQVDSQVTMMFWYRQQPGQSLTLIATANQGSEATYESGFVIDKFPISRPNLTFSTLTVSNMSPEDSSIYLCSAGGGGREAFFGQGTRLTVV.

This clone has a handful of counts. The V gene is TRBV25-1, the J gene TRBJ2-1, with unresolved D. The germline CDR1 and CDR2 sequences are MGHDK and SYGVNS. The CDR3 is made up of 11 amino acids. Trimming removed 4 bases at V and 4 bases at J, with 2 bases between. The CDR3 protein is CASSVYNEQFF. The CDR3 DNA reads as TGTGCCAGCAGTGTATACAATGAGCAGTTCTTC.

CDR3 DNA sequence: TGTGCCAGCAGTCCCGCGAAGGCAGGCGCCTACGAGCAGTACTTC. Translating gives CASSPAKAGAYEQYF. V gene TRBV27 combines with J gene TRBJ2-7; the D is unclear. Germline CDR1 is MNHEY and CDR2 is SMNVEV (reference sequence). V was clipped by 5 bases and J by 2 bases, with 16 bases between them. CDR3 size: 15 residues.

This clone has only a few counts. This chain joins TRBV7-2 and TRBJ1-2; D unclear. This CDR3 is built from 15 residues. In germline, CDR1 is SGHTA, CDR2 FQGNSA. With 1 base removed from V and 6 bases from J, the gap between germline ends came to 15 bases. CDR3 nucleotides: TGTGCCAGCAGCTTAGTGGTCAACCTCGGGGATGGCTACACCTTC. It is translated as CASSLVVNLGDGYTF.

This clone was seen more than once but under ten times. CDR3 nucleotides: TGTGCCAGCAGCAAAGCCCCAGGCAAGGATAATTCACCCCTCCACTTT. Translation: CASSKAPGKDNSPLHF. The chain has TRBV21-1 and TRBJ1-6; the table's D call of TRBD1 was not tested on the DNA. TRBV21-1 is a pseudogene segment. The CDR3 runs 16 residues.

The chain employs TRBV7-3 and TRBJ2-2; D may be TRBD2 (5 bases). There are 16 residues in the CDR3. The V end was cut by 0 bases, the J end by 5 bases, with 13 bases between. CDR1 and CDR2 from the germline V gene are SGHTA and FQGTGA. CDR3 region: CASSLTSVPGTGELFF. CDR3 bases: TGTGCCAGCAGCTTAACCAGCGTCCCGGGGACCGGGGAGCTGTTTTTT.

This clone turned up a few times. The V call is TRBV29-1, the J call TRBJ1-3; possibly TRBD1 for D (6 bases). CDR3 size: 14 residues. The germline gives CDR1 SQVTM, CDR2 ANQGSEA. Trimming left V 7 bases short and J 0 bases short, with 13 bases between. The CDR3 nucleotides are TGCAGCGGAACAGGGCCTACCTCTGGAAACACCATATATTTT. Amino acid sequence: CSGTGPTSGNTIYF.

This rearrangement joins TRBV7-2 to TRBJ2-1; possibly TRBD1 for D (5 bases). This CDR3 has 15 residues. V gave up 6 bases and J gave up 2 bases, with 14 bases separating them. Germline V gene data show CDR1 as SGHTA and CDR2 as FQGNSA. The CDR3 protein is CASRKAGMPYNEQFF. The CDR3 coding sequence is TGTGCCAGCAGAAAAGCAGGGATGCCCTACAATGAGCAGTTCTTC.

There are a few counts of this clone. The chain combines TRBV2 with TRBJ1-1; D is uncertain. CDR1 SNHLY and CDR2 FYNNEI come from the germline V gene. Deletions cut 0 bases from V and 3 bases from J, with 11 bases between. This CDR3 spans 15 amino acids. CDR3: CASSEARGSYTEAFF. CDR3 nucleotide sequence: TGTGCCAGCAGTGAAGCGCGGGGATCCTACACTGAAGCTTTCTTT.

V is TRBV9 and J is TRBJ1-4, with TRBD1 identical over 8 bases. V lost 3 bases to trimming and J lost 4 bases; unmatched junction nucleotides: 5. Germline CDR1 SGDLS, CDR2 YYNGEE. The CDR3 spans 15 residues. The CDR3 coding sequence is TGTGCCAGCAGCGAGAGGACAGGGATTAATGAAAAACTGTTTTTT. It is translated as CASSERTGINEKLFF.

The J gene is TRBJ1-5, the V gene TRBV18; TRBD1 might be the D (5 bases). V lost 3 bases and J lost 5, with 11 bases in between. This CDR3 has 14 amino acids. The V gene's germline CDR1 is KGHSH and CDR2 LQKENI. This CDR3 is CASSPWDGDQPQHF. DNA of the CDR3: TGTGCCAGCTCACCTTGGGACGGCGATCAGCCCCAGCATTTT.

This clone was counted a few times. The CDR3 loop reads CASSPLAGVYNEQFF. CDR3 in DNA: TGTGCCAGCAGCCCGCTAGCGGGGGTCTACAATGAGCAGTTCTTC. The chain links TRBV7-2 to TRBJ2-1; TRBD2 matches 10 bases. The CDR3 runs to 15 residues. The germline V gene has CDR1 SGHTA and CDR2 FQGNSA. Germline trimming cut 5 bases from V and 3 bases from J; bases unmatched to any gene: 4.

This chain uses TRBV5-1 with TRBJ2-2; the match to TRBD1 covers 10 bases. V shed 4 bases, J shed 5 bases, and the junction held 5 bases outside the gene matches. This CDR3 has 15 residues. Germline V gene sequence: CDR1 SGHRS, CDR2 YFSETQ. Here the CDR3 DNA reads TGCGCCAGCAGCGAGGGACAGGGGAGGACCGGGGAGCTGTTTTTT. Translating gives CASSEGQGRTGELFF.